This T cell receptor (beta chain) was captured in a study of blood T cell repertoires in COVID-19. Study overall: The United States, Italy and Spain supplied acute and convalescent COVID-19 samples.

In the original processing: How many nucleated cells were present was estimated from reference gene primer amplification. Only in-frame clones appear in the TCRdb table, and some are missing; sequencing was by immunoSEQ multiplex PCR. V, J and clone size derive from that table, while D and trimming were established from the DNA sequence. The profile covers about 160,000 clones, with approximately 84% appearing a single time and less than 2.5% taken by the ten largest. Material: peripheral blood. The receptor was isolated from a man between 65 and 80 years old with acute or convalescent COVID-19.

CDR3 loop: CASSPSGSTDTQYF. Written as DNA, the CDR3 is TGTGCCAGCAGCCCTAGCGGTAGCACAGATACGCAGTATTTT. The gene calls are TRBV7-3 and TRBJ2-3; 7 nucleotides agree with TRBD2. Per the germline V gene, CDR1 is SGHTA and CDR2 is FQGTGA. This CDR3 is built from 14 residues. Trimming cost V 5 bases and J 0 bases; bases outside gene matches: 2. The complete variable domain, with remaining parts taken from reference TRBV7-3 and TRBJ2-3, reads GAGVSQTPSNKVTEKGKYVELRCDPISGHTALYWYRQSLGQGPEFLIYFQGTGAADDSGLPNDRFFAVRPEGSVSTLKIQRTERGDSAVYLCASSPSGSTDTQYFGPGTRLTVL.